This T cell receptor (beta chain) was identified during a study of cytomegalovirus exposure and HLA in healthy donors. Turning to the study itself: Earlier, fewer than 140 million unique TCR beta sequences were recovered from 170 million or so T cells by an analysis. Researchers found that about four fifths of fewer than 450 genotyped donors fell within the Caucasian-associated ancestry cluster.

A multiplex PCR was run with 60 Vbeta primers and 13 Jbeta primers. The assay was immunoSEQ multiplex PCR, and TCRdb's table has in-frame clones only and misses some. The table records 180,000 or so clones, over 75% of them present only once. As for this clone: Its antigen is not identified.

The ends were cut back, 5 bases at V and 8 bases at J, with 12 bases in the middle. Per germline, CDR1 MDHEN and CDR2 SYDVKM. The CDR3 is 12 residues long. General observations from the study: Later analysis demonstrated an association between a missense DCLRE1C variant and TCR beta V- and J-gene trimming.

The chain couples TRBV28 to TRBJ1-2; possible D gene TRBD1, 6 bases. Sample: PBMCs. The sequence was obtained from a middle-aged man in good health and CMV-seropositive. CDR3 loop: CASSTGHPGYTF. The CDR3 DNA reads as TGTGCCAGCAGTACGGGACACCCCGGCTACACCTTC.